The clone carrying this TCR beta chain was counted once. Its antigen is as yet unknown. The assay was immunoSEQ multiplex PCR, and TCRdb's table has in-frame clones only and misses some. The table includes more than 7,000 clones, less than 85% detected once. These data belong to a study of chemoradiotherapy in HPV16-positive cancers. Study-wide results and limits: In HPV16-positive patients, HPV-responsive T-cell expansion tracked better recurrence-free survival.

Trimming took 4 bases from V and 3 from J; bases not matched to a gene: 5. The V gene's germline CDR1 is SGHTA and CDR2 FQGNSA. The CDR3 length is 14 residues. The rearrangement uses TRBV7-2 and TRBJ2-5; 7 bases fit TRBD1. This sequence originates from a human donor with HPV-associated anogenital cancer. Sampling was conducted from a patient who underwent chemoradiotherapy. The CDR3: CASSSGTAKETQYF. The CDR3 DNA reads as TGTGCCAGCAGCTCAGGGACAGCCAAAGAGACCCAGTACTTC.